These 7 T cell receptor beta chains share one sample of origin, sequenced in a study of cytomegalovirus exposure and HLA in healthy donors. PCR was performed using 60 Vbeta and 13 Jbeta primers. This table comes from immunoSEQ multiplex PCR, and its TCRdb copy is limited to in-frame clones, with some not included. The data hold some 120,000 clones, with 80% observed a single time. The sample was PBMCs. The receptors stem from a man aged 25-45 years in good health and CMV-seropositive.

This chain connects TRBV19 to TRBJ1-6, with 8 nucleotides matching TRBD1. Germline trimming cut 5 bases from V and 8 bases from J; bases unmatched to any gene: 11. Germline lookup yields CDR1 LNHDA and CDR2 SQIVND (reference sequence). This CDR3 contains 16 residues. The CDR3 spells CASSLQGQAPYSPLHF. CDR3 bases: TGTGCCAGTAGTCTCCAGGGACAGGCACCCTATTCACCCCTCCACTTT.

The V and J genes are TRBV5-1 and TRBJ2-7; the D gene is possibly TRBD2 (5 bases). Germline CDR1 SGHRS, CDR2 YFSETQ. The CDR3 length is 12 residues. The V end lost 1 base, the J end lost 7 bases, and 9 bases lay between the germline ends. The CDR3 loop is CASSLSREEQYF. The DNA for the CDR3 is TGCGCCAGCAGCTTGTCGAGGGAAGAGCAGTACTTC. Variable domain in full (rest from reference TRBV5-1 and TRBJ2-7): KAGVTQTPRYLIKTRGQQVTLSCSPISGHRSVSWYQQTPGQGLQFLFEYFSETQRNKGNFPGRFSGRQFSNSRSEMNVSTLELGDSALYLCASSLSREEQYFGPGTRLTVT.

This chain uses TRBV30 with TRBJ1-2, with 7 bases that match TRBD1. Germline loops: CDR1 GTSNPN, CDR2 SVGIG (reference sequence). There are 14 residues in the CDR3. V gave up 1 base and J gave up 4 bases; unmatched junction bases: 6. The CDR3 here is CAWSDRTGGYGYTF. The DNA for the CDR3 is TGTGCCTGGAGTGATAGGACAGGCGGCTATGGCTACACCTTC.

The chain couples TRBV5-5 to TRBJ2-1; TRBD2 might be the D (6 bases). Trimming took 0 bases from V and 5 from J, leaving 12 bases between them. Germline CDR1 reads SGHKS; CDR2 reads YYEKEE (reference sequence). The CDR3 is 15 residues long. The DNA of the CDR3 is TGTGCCAGCAGCTTGGCCGTTTGGAGGGACAATGAGCAGTTCTTC. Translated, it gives CASSLAVWRDNEQFF.

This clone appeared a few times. CDR3: CASSLGAAQETQYF. The CDR3 DNA reads as TGCGCCAGCAGCTTGGGGGCCGCCCAGGAGACCCAGTACTTC. The chain carries TRBV5-1 and TRBJ2-5; the D is unclear. The ends were cut back, 0 bases at V and 5 bases at J, with 11 bases in the middle. The germline gives CDR1 SGHRS, CDR2 YFSETQ. There are 14 residues in the CDR3.

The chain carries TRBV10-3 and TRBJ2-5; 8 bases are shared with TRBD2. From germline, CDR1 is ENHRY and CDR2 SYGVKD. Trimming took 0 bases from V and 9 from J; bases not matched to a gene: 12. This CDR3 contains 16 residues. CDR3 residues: CAISESGGAGARAQYF. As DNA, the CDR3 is TGTGCCATCAGTGAGTCCGGGGGAGCGGGGGCCCGGGCCCAGTACTTC.

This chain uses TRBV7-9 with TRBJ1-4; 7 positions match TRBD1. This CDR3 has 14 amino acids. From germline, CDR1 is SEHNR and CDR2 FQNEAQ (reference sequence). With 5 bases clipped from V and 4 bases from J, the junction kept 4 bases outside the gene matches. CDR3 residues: CASSHGQDNEKLFF. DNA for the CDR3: TGTGCCAGCAGCCATGGACAGGATAATGAAAAACTGTTTTTT. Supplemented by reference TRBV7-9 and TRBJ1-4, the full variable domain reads DTGVSQNPRHKITKRGQNVTFRCDPISEHNRLYWYRQTLGQGPEFLTYFQNEAQLEKSRLLSDRFSAERPKGSFSTLEIQRTEQGDSAMYLCASSHGQDNEKLFFGSGTQLSVL.